The rows below give T cell receptor beta chains drawn from one sample of a study of blood T cell repertoires in COVID-19. Generated by immunoSEQ multiplex PCR, the TCRdb table keeps only in-frame clones and is missing some. The repertoire consists of approximately 27,000 clones, with around 83% occurring once and the leading ten covering approximately 24%. Sequences were obtained from peripheral blood. The source of these receptors is a human donor in a cohort sampled during active COVID-19. Both conserved end residues are part of each CDR3. A D gene is named only where the DNA matches it firmly. Clone size is not always given. Where it is, it says once, few, many or a class for expanded clones.

>TRBJ2-7|TRBD1|TRBV19|NA
CASSAPGQGSYEQYF
TGTGCCAGTAGTGCTCCGGGACAGGGGTCGTACGAGCAGTACTTC
>TRBJ2-1|NA|TRBV9|NA
CASSASGQPYNEQFF
TGTGCCAGCAGCGCATCGGGACAACCCTACAATGAGCAGTTCTTC
>TRBJ2-1|TRBD2|TRBV7-2|NA
CASSPAGGGAFEQFF
TGTGCCAGCAGCCCCGCCGGCGGGGGGGCCTTTGAGCAGTTCTTC
>TRBJ2-7|TRBD2|TRBV4-2|NA
CASSQEAGRAYEQYF
TGTGCCAGCAGCCAAGAAGCGGGGCGAGCCTACGAGCAGTACTTC
>TRBJ2-6|NA|TRBV19|NA
CASSIINSGANVLTF
TGTGCCAGTAGTATTATTAACTCTGGGGCCAACGTCCTGACTTTC
>TRBJ1-2|NA|TRBV30|few
CASTENYGYTF
TGTGCCTCGACAGAGAACTATGGCTACACCTTC
>TRBJ2-5|TRBD1|TRBV5-4|once
CASSLFGDRGYQETQYF
TGTGCCAGCAGCCTTTTCGGGGACAGGGGCTATCAAGAGACCCAGTACTTC
>TRBJ2-3|NA|TRBV19|NA
CASMETGGTDTQYF
TGTGCCAGTATGGAGACAGGTGGCACAGATACGCAGTATTTT
>TRBJ1-1|NA|TRBV6-2/TRBV6-3|NA
CASSFWAGLHTEAFF
TGTGCCAGCAGTTTTTGGGCAGGGCTGCACACTGAAGCTTTCTTT
>TRBJ1-1|NA|TRBV18|NA
CASSPQGAEAFF
TGTGCCAGCTCACCCCAGGGCGCTGAAGCTTTCTTT
>TRBJ2-1|TRBD2|TRBV28|NA
CASTSRLAGRSTYNEQFF
TGTGCCAGCACTTCTAGACTAGCGGGACGTTCAACTTACAATGAGCAGTTCTTC
>TRBJ2-1|NA|TRBV4-1|once
CASSQDRASYNEQFF
TGCGCCAGCAGCCAAGACAGGGCTTCGTACAATGAGCAGTTCTTC
>TRBJ2-5|NA|TRBV7-7|NA
CASSLGDTETQYF
TGTGCCAGCAGCTTAGGAGATACGGAGACCCAGTACTTC
>TRBJ1-2|NA|TRBV7-9|NA
CASSLDGGGNGYTF
TGTGCCAGCAGCTTAGATGGCGGGGGGAATGGCTACACCTTC
>TRBJ2-5|TRBD2|TRBV25-1|NA
CASSDVAGGVRQTQYF
TGTGCCAGCAGTGACGTAGCTGGGGGGGTCAGACAGACCCAGTACTTC
>TRBJ1-2|NA|TRBV11-2|NA
CASSPLLRRGYTF
TGTGCCAGCAGCCCACTACTGAGGCGAGGCTACACCTTC
>TRBJ2-7|TRBD2|TRBV7-2|NA
CASSLGRGRAAEQYF
TGTGCCAGCAGCTTAGGACGCGGGAGGGCCGCCGAGCAGTACTTC
>TRBJ2-7|TRBD2|TRBV7-2|NA
CASSLEAGTYEQYF
TGTGCCAGCAGCTTAGAAGCGGGAACCTACGAGCAGTACTTC
>TRBJ1-1|TRBD1|TRBV4-2|NA
CASSHAPGQPSNREAFF
TGTGCCAGCAGCCACGCTCCGGGACAGCCTTCCAACAGGGAAGCTTTCTTT
>TRBJ1-6|NA|TRBV4-1|NA
CASSQAPLRNSPLHF
TGCGCCAGCAGCCAAGCTCCCCTAAGAAATTCACCCCTCCACTTT
>TRBJ2-7|NA|TRBV3-1/TRBV3-2|NA
CASSLLRDSWEQYF
TGTGCCAGCAGCCTCTTGAGGGACTCTTGGGAGCAGTACTTC
>TRBJ2-2|TRBD2|TRBV7-2|NA
CASSPPTSGPTGELFF
TGTGCCAGCAGCCCACCTACTAGCGGACCCACCGGGGAGCTGTTTTTT
>TRBJ2-7|TRBD2|TRBV4-1|NA
CASSQGSTSGNEQYF
TGCGCCAGCAGCCAAGGCAGTACTAGCGGCAACGAGCAGTACTTC
>TRBJ2-7|NA|TRBV6-2/TRBV6-3|NA
CASSPYGGEQYF
TGTGCCAGCAGCCCATACGGGGGCGAGCAGTACTTC
>TRBJ2-7|NA|TRBV6-5|NA
CAITDTREQYF
TGTGCCATCACCGACACTCGCGAGCAGTACTTC
>TRBJ2-6|TRBD1|TRBV10-2|NA
CASSSGQGMAGANVLTF
TGCGCCAGCAGTTCAGGACAGGGGATGGCCGGGGCCAACGTCCTGACTTTC
>TRBJ2-5|NA|TRBV11-2|NA
CASSSWDVEGGGETQYF
TGTGCCAGCAGCTCCTGGGACGTCGAGGGAGGGGGAGAGACCCAGTACTTC
>TRBJ1-4|TRBD1|TRBV6-5|NA
CASSYNRGGEKLFF
TGTGCCAGCAGTTACAACAGGGGTGGAGAAAAACTGTTTTTT
>TRBJ2-2|NA|TRBV20-1|NA
CSASSRNTGELFF
TGCAGTGCTAGTTCCAGGAACACCGGGGAGCTGTTTTTT
>TRBJ1-2|TRBD1|TRBV7-2|NA
CASSLGTGTGGLGSTF
TGTGCCAGCAGCTTAGGTACCGGGACAGGGGGCTTAGGGAGCACCTTC
>TRBJ1-2|NA|TRBV27|NA
CASSHDILSNYGYTF
TGTGCCAGCAGCCATGACATACTCAGCAACTATGGCTACACCTTC
>TRBJ1-2|NA|TRBV6-5|NA
CASSYGMGNYGYTF
TGTGCCAGCAGTTACGGAATGGGCAACTATGGCTACACCTTC
>TRBJ1-3|TRBD1|TRBV29-1|NA
CSVWTGTGNTIYF
TGCAGCGTTTGGACAGGCACTGGAAACACCATATATTTT
>TRBJ2-1|TRBD2|TRBV7-2|NA
CASSAGGPYNEQFF
TGTGCCAGCAGCGCGGGGGGACCCTACAATGAGCAGTTCTTC
>TRBJ1-4|NA|TRBV15|NA
CATSRDRQGNEKLFF
TGTGCCACCAGCAGAGATAGGCAGGGTAATGAAAAACTGTTTTTT
>TRBJ2-1|NA|TRBV6-5|NA
CASSSQGSNEQFF
TGTGCCAGCAGTTCGCAGGGTAGCAATGAGCAGTTCTTC
>TRBJ1-2|TRBD1|TRBV2|NA
CASSDDGQGTPGGYTF
TGTGCCAGCAGTGACGATGGACAGGGAACACCGGGTGGCTACACCTTC
>TRBJ1-2|TRBD1|TRBV5-4|NA
CASRPRQGQHYGYTF
TGTGCCAGCAGGCCCAGACAGGGTCAACACTATGGCTACACCTTC
>TRBJ2-4|TRBD2|TRBV14|NA
CASSGAGGIQYF
TGTGCCAGCAGTGGAGCGGGGGGCATTCAGTACTTC
>TRBJ2-5|NA|TRBV3-1/TRBV3-2|NA
CASSQNPHGAQYF
TGTGCCAGCAGCCAAAACCCACATGGTGCCCAGTACTTC
>TRBJ2-1|NA|TRBV28|NA
CASSLRGYLGNEQFF
TGTGCCAGCAGTTTGCGGGGCTACTTAGGGAATGAGCAGTTCTTC
>TRBJ2-3|TRBD2|TRBV5-5|NA
CASSSPGLAGARITDTQYF
TGTGCCAGCAGCTCTCCGGGACTAGCGGGAGCCCGAATCACAGATACGCAGTATTTT
>TRBJ2-3|TRBD2|TRBV3-1/TRBV3-2|NA
CASSRAGGRADTQYF
TGTGCCAGCAGCCGCGCGGGGGGGCGGGCAGATACGCAGTATTTT
>TRBJ2-5|NA|TRBV5-8|NA
CASSWHMKTQYF
TGTGCCAGCAGCTGGCACATGAAGACCCAGTACTTC
>TRBJ2-7|NA|TRBV7-2|NA
CASSSRGTEYEQYF
TGTGCCAGCAGCTCAAGGGGGACGGAGTACGAGCAGTACTTC
>TRBJ1-1|NA|TRBV5-5|NA
CASSLTEAFF
TGTGCCAGCAGCTTGACAGAAGCTTTCTTT
>TRBJ1-1|TRBD1|TRBV7-9|NA
CASRLGQGAPGAFF
TGTGCCAGCAGGCTGGGACAGGGGGCCCCGGGGGCTTTCTTT
>TRBJ2-5|NA|TRBV12-3/TRBV12-4|NA
CASSPKETQYF
TGTGCCAGCAGCCCTAAAGAGACCCAGTACTTC
>TRBJ2-7|TRBD2|TRBV6-2/TRBV6-3|NA
CASSYTGASGTGQYF
TGTGCCAGCAGTTACACGGGAGCTAGCGGGACCGGGCAGTACTTC
>TRBJ2-1|NA|TRBV6-2/TRBV6-3|NA
CASSYSGGSPRVYEQFF
TGTGCCAGCAGTTATTCCGGTGGGTCGCCTAGAGTCTATGAGCAGTTCTTC
>TRBJ1-2|NA|TRBV2|NA
CASSVAGLGYGYTF
TGTGCCAGCAGTGTGGCGGGGTTGGGGTATGGCTACACCTTC
>TRBJ1-2|NA|TRBV15|NA
CATSPELQGWYGYTF
TGTGCCACCAGCCCAGAGTTGCAGGGGTGGTATGGCTACACCTTC
>TRBJ2-3|TRBD2|TRBV6-5|NA
CASGAGAGTDTQYF
TGTGCCAGTGGAGCGGGAGCGGGCACAGATACGCAGTATTTT